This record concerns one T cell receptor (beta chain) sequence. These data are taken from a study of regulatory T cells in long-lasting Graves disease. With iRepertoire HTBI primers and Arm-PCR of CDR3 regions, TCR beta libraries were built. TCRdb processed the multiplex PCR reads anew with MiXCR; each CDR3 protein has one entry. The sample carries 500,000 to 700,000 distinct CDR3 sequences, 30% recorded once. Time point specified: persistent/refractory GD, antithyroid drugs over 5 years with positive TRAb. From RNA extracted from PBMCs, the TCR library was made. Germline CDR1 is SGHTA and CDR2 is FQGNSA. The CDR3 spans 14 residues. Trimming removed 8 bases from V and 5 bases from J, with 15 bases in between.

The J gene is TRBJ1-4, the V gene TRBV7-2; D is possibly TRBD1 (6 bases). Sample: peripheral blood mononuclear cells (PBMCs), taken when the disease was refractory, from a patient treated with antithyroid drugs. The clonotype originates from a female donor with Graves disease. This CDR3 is CASGRTDLNEKLFF. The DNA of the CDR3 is TGTGCCAGCGGCCGGACAGACCTGAATGAAAAACTGTTTTTT.